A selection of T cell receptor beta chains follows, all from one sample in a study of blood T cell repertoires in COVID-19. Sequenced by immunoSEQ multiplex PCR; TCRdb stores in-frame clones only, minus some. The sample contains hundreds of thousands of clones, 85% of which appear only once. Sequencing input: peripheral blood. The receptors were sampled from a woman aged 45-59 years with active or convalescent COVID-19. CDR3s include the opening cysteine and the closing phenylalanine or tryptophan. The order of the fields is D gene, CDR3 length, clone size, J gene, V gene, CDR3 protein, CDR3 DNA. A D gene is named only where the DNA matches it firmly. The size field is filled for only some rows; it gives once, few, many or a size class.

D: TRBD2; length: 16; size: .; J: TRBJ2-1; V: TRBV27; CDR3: CASSFVVAGGPSEQFF; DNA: TGTGCCAGCAGTTTTGTTGTGGCGGGAGGGCCTAGTGAGCAGTTCTTC
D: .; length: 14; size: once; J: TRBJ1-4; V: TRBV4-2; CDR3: CASSLTATNEKLFF; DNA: TGTGCCAGCAGCCTGACAGCAACTAATGAAAAACTGTTTTTT
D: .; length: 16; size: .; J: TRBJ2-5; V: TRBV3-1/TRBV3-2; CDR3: CASSQGLGTSQETQYF; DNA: TGTGCCAGCAGCCAAGGTTTAGGAACTAGCCAAGAGACCCAGTACTTC
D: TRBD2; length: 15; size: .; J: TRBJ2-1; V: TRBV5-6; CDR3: CASTTGASGANEQFF; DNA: TGTGCCAGCACCACTGGGGCTAGCGGGGCGAATGAGCAGTTCTTC
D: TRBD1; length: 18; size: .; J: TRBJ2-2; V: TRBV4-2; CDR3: CASSQDGRTGGDTGELFF; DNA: TGTGCCAGCAGCCAAGATGGTAGGACAGGGGGCGACACCGGGGAGCTGTTTTTT
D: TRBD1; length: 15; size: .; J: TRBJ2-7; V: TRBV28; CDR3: CASSLEGQGVHEQYF; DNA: TGTGCCAGCAGTTTGGAGGGACAGGGGGTTCACGAGCAGTACTTC
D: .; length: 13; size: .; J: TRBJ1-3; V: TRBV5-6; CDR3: CASSLAGRNTIYF; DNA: TGTGCCAGCAGCTTGGCAGGCCGAAACACCATATATTTT
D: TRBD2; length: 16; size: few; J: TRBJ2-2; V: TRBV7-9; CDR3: CASSPGLAGAGGELFF; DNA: TGTGCCAGCAGCCCAGGACTAGCGGGAGCCGGCGGGGAGCTGTTTTTT
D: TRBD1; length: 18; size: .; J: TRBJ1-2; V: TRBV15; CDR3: CATSTHVVRTGGSYGYTF; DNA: TGTGCCACCAGCACCCATGTAGTTAGGACAGGGGGCAGCTATGGCTACACCTTC
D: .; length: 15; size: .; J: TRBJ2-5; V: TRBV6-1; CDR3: CASSEGKLSGETQYF; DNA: TGTGCCAGCAGTGAAGGGAAGCTCAGCGGAGAGACCCAGTACTTC
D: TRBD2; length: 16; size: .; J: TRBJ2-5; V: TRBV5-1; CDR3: CASSLVGTSGRETQYF; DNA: TGCGCCAGCAGCTTGGTCGGGACTAGCGGTAGAGAGACCCAGTACTTC
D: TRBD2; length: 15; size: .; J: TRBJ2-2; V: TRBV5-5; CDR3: CASSFSGTRTGELFF; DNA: TGTGCCAGCAGCTTTTCCGGGACTAGGACCGGGGAGCTGTTTTTT
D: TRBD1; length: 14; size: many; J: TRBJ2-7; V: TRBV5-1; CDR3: CASSQGTGGYEQYF; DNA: TGCGCCAGCAGCCAAGGGACAGGGGGCTACGAGCAGTACTTC
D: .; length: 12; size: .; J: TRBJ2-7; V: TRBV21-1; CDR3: CASEDPLYEQYF; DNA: TGTGCCAGCGAGGATCCCCTCTACGAGCAGTACTTC
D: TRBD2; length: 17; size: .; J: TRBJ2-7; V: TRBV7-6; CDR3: CASSPGTSGLSSYEQYF; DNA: TGTGCCAGCAGCCCCGGGACTAGCGGCTTGAGCTCCTACGAGCAGTACTTC
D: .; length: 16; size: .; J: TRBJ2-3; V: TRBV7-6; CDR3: CASSLIMREGADTQYF; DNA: TGTGCCAGCAGCTTAATTATGCGGGAAGGGGCAGATACGCAGTATTTT
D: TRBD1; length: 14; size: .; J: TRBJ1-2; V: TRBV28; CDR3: CASSRDRFNYGYTF; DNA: TGTGCCAGCAGTCGGGACAGATTCAACTATGGCTACACCTTC
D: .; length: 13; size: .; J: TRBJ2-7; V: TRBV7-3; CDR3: CASSLGGYGEQYF; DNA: TGTGCCAGCAGCTTGGGGGGATACGGCGAGCAGTACTTC
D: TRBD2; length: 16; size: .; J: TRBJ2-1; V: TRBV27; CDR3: CASSTVAGTSYNEQFF; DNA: TGTGCCAGCAGTACTGTAGCGGGAACCTCCTACAATGAGCAGTTCTTC
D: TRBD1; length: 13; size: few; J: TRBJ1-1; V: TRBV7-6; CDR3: CASSWTGKTEAFF; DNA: TGTGCCAGCAGCTGGACAGGGAAGACTGAAGCTTTCTTT
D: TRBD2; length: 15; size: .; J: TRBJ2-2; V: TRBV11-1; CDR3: CASSQLAGGAGELFF; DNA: TGTGCCAGCAGCCAACTAGCGGGGGGAGCCGGGGAGCTGTTTTTT
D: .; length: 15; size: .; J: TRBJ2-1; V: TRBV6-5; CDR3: CASSQRGGSYNEQFF; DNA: TGTGCCAGCAGCCAGAGGGGGGGGTCCTACAATGAGCAGTTCTTC
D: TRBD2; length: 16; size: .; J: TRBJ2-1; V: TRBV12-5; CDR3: CASGFPGTSGNNEQFF; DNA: TGTGCTAGTGGTTTCCCCGGGACTAGCGGAAATAATGAGCAGTTCTTC
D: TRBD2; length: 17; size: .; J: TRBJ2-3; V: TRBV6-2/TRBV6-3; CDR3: CASSLGLAGLSTDTQYF; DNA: TGTGCCAGCAGTTTAGGACTAGCGGGCCTTAGCACAGATACGCAGTATTTT
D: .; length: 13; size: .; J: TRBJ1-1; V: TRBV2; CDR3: CASSATPNTEAFF; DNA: TGTGCCAGCAGTGCGACACCGAACACTGAAGCTTTCTTT
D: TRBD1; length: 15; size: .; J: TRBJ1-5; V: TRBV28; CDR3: CASSRAGGPNQPQHF; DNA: TGTGCCAGCAGTCGTGCAGGGGGCCCCAATCAGCCCCAGCATTTT
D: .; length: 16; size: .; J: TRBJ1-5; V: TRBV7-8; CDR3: CASSSEGLNSNQPQHF; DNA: TGTGCCAGCAGCTCGGAGGGGTTAAATAGCAATCAGCCCCAGCATTTT
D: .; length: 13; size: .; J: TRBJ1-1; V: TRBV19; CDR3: CASSVARNTEAFF; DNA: TGTGCCAGTAGTGTGGCCAGGAACACTGAAGCTTTCTTT
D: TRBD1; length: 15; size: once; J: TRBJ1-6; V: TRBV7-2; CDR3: CASSPPTGANSPLHF; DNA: TGTGCCAGCAGCCCTCCGACAGGGGCTAATTCACCCCTCCACTTT
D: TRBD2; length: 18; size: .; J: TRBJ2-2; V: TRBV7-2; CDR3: CASSSGRSGGPNTGELFF; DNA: TGTGCCAGCAGCAGCGGGCGGAGCGGGGGTCCGAACACCGGGGAGCTGTTTTTT
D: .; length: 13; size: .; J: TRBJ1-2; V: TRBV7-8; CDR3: CASSGGRAGGYTF; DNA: TGTGCCAGCAGCGGGGGCAGGGCAGGTGGCTACACCTTC
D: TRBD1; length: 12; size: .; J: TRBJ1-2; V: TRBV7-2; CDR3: CASSRTGYGYTF; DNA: TGTGCCAGCAGCAGGACAGGCTATGGCTACACCTTC
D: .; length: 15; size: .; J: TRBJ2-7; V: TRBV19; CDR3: CASSPTRTESYEQYF; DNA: TGTGCCAGTAGTCCAACGAGGACAGAGAGCTACGAGCAGTACTTC
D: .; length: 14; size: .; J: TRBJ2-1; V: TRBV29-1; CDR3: CSVEGRRGGNEQFF; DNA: TGCAGCGTTGAAGGGCGGAGAGGAGGCAATGAGCAGTTCTTC
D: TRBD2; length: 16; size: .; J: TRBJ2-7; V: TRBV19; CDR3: CASSETSGRALSEQYF; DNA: TGTGCCAGTAGTGAGACTAGCGGGAGGGCCCTAAGCGAGCAGTACTTC